The 13 T cell receptor beta chains below were found in one sample sequenced in a study of CD8+CD57+ T cells in acquired aplastic anemia. CD8+CD57+ cell expansion, shown by flow cytometry, had occurred in the patients selected for sequencing. For CDR3 and TCR beta VDJ profiling, genomic DNA was the template used. TCRdb reprocessed the reads with MiXCR, giving one entry per CDR3 protein. Of fewer than 300,000 distinct CDR3 sequences listed, 82% are singletons. Sequencing input: sorted CD4+, CD8+, or CD8+CD57+ T cells (not recorded which) from PBMCs. These receptors came from a human donor with aplastic anemia.

This clonotype was counted at least ten times. The J gene is TRBJ2-4, the V gene TRBV9; D might be TRBD2 (5 bases). Germline lookup yields CDR1 SGDLS and CDR2 YYNGEE. This CDR3 spans 12 amino acids. Trimming cost V 7 bases and J 0 bases, with 5 bases left between them. The CDR3: CASGGAKNIQYF. The CDR3, as DNA: TGTGCCAGCGGAGGAGCCAAAAACATTCAGTACTTC. Full variable domain (missing parts from reference TRBV9 and TRBJ2-4): DSGVTQTPKHLITATGQRVTLRCSPRSGDLSVYWYQQSLDQGLQFLIQYYNGEERAKGNILERFSAQQFPDLHSELNLSSLELGDSALYFCASGGAKNIQYFGAGTRLSVL.

With respect to this clonotype: One junction end does not reproduce the germline sequence, and a read error may be involved. The chain is built from TRBV9 and TRBJ2-3; 10 nucleotides align to TRBD2. Germline assignment: CDR1 SGDLS and CDR2 YYNGEE. The CDR3 sequence is 13 residues long. The CDR3 nucleotides are TGTGCCAGCAGCGACGGACTAGCGGACACAGATACGTTT. Translated: CASSDGLADTDTF.

The chain employs TRBV29-1 and TRBJ2-7, with a possible D match to TRBD2 (5 bases). The CDR3 consists of 14 residues. The germline V and J ends were trimmed by 8 bases and 2 bases, with 19 bases remaining between them. Germline V gene lookup returns CDR1 SQVTM and CDR2 ANQGSEA. CDR3 sequence (DNA): TGCAGCAGTGAGAAAGCGGAGCCCCCCTACGAGCAGTACGTC. Translation: CSSEKAEPPYEQYV.

This sequence joins TRBV7-8 and TRBJ1-1, with D hard to call. The germline V gene encodes CDR1 SGHVS and CDR2 FQNEAQ. CDR3 size: 15 residues. Trimming took off 3 bases at V and 11 bases at J, with 22 bases between the two ends. The chain's CDR3 is CASSFSGGGPAVAFF. The CDR3, as DNA: TGTGCCAGCAGCTTTTCAGGCGGCGGGCCAGCTGTTGCTTTCTTT.

V and J are TRBV7-9 and TRBJ2-7; maybe TRBD1 (7 bases). The CDR3 runs 18 residues. V lost 3 bases and J lost 1, with 22 bases in between. Germline-derived CDR1 and CDR2 are SEHNR and FQNEAQ (reference sequence). CDR3 sequence (DNA): TGTGCCAGCAGCTTTCAAACAGGCGGGACAGCCCTTTCCTACGAGCAGTACGTC. This translates into CASSFQTGGTALSYEQYV.

The chain uses TRBV5-4 and TRBJ1-1, with 7 bases that match TRBD1. This CDR3 region has 17 residues. V was pared by 4 bases and J by 2 bases, with 14 bases of the junction left unmatched. Germline CDR1 is SGHNT and CDR2 is YYREEE (reference sequence). The CDR3 DNA follows: TGTGCCAGCAGCGGTACTGGCCGACAGGGAGGAAACACTGAAGCTTTCTTT. As protein: CASSGTGRQGGNTEAFF.

This clonotype has ten or more counts. This sequence may be a read error, since a much larger clone differs from it by one base. V and J are TRBV10-3 and TRBJ1-2; D not certain. V was cut by 8 bases and J by 7 bases, with 14 bases left in between. The CDR3 length is 12 residues. CDR1 and CDR2 (germline): ENHRY, SYGVKD. For the CDR3, the DNA is TGTGCCATCGGCGATAAGGGTGGTGGCTACACCTTC. Amino acids: CAIGDKGGGYTF.

This clonotype has only one observation. The chain joins TRBV7-3 to TRBJ1-6; D gene ambiguous. This CDR3 spans 16 amino acids. The ends were cut back, 3 bases at V and 15 bases at J, with 24 bases in the middle. Germline loops: CDR1 SGHTA, CDR2 FQGTGA. The CDR3 reads CASSLAGGPGTQYLHF. The CDR3, as DNA: TGTGCCAGCAGCTTGGCGGGAGGTCCCGGTACGCAGTACCTCCACTTT.

This chain uses TRBV9 with TRBJ2-7; the D is unclear. In germline, CDR1 is SGDLS, CDR2 YYNGEE. CDR3 length: 13 amino acids. CDR3 DNA sequence: TGTGCCAGCAGCCAGGTGTCAGATACGGAGTATTTTGTC. It translates to CASSQVSDTEYFV.

Concerning this clonotype itself: No conserved phenylalanine or tryptophan ends this CDR3, so it is likely a read error. The DNA is omitted, as the CDR3 cannot be located on it reliably, and the CDR3 follows TCRdb's listing. The chain combines TRBV4-3 with TRBJ1-2; the table assigns TRBD1, which was not confirmed against the DNA. The V gene's germline CDR1 is LGHNA and CDR2 YSLEER. From its first to its last residue, the CDR3 has 13 amino acids. The CDR3 protein is CASSLNPGRPNTV.

As concerns this clonotype: A read error is likely, as this CDR3 ends without the conserved phenylalanine or tryptophan. It is unclear where the CDR3 begins or ends on the DNA, so no DNA is shown, and the CDR3 is as TCRdb lists it. Here the CDR3 reads CASSFTAPREQCY. The genes are TRBV12-3 or TRBV12-4 and TRBJ2-1; the table gives TRBD1 as D, unverified against the DNA. With termini counted, the CDR3 has 13 amino acids.

On this clonotype itself: One end of the junction does not line up with germline, which may come from a read error. The chain uses TRBV7-3 and TRBJ2-1; no firm D call. CDR1 is SGHTA, CDR2 FQGTGA, per germline. CDR3 length equals 13 residues. The CDR3 nucleotides are TGTGCCAGCAGAAGTGAGGCCAACGCCGAGCAACACTTC. Protein product: CASRSEANAEQHF.

This clonotype was observed a few times. The junction differs from germline at one of its ends, possibly a read error. The chain is built from TRBV7-6 and TRBJ2-2; possibly TRBD1 for D (6 bases). The CDR3 runs 14 residues. The germline gives CDR1 SGHVS, CDR2 FNYEAQ. In nucleotides, the CDR3 is TGTGCCAGCAGCTTAGCCCACGGGACAAAGGAGCTGCAGTTT. Encoded protein: CASSLAHGTKELQF.